This entry concerns a single T cell receptor beta chain. Antigen specificity is unknown. TCR libraries were built in bulk with a published protocol and specific TCR primers. Each CDR3 protein gets one entry after TCRdb re-called the PCR reads with MiXCR. The sample consists of about 510,000 distinct CDR3 sequences, 20% to 25% of them appearing once. The sample comes from a study of molecular identifiers for immune sequencing clone quantification. Findings and limits, study-wide: Because of identical TCR molecules sharing a barcode, sizes of highly expanded clones could be underestimated.

In germline, CDR1 is MNHEY, CDR2 SMNVEV (reference sequence). V was pared by 6 bases and J by 4 bases, with 13 bases of the junction left unmatched. The CDR3 length is 17 residues. The V call is TRBV27, the J call TRBJ2-2; 8 nucleotides match TRBD2. The sample comprised naive CD8+ T cells from blood, with Jurkat cell RNA spiked in. As to subset: FACS-sorted CD8+CD4-CCR7+CD45RA+ naive T cells. The clonotype comes from a human donor in good health. Some libraries in this study had Jurkat cell RNA spiked in. CDR3 nucleotide sequence: TGTGCCAGCAGCTACCTCTTGGCGGGGGGTCCCACCGGGGAGCTGTTTTTT. As protein: CASSYLLAGGPTGELFF.